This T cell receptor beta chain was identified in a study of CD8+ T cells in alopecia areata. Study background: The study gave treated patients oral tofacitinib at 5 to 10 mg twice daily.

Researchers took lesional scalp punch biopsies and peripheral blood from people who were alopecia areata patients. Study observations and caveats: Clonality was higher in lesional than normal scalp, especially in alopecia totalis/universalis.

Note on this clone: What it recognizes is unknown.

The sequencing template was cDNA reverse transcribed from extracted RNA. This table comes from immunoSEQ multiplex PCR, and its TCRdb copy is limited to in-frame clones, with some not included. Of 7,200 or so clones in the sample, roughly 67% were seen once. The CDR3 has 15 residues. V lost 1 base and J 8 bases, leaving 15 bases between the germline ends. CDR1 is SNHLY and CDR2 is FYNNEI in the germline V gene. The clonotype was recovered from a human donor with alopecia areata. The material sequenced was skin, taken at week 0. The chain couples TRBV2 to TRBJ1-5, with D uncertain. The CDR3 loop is CASSEGLLGGKPQHF. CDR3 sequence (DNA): TGTGCCAGCAGTGAAGGGCTCCTCGGCGGTAAGCCCCAGCATTTT.